Listed here are 25 T cell receptor beta chains from one sample, sequenced in a study of CD8 T cells in Susac syndrome (dated by TCRdb to about 2019). Library preparation used the immunoSEQ multiplex PCR assay. RNA was extracted using the RNeasy kit, and about 0.45 to 1 ug of the RNA was reverse transcribed with random hexamers. Starting from the raw public reads, TCRdb applied fastp trimming at Q25, assembled clones with MiXCR and retained in-frame beta chains. Every distinct CDR3 protein forms one entry, paired with its most common genes and DNA. For this sample the table gives about 82,000 distinct CDR3 sequences, of which about 96% were detected only once. The ten most abundant clones make up roughly 0.68% of the sample. The sequenced material came from CD8+ T cells from PBMCs. These receptors came from a human donor with Susac syndrome.

This clonotype occurred once. The gene calls are TRBV19 and TRBJ1-2; no clear D. Germline V gene lookup returns CDR1 LNHDA and CDR2 SQIVND (reference sequence). V was clipped by 1 base and J by 1 base, with 16 bases between them. This CDR3 spans 17 amino acids. The CDR3: CASSIGATTNDNYGYTF. The CDR3 nucleotides read TGTGCCAGTAGTATAGGTGCTACGACAAACGATAACTATGGCTACACCTTC.

This sequence joins TRBV29-1 and TRBJ2-2; possibly TRBD1 for D (5 bases). The CDR3 loop spans 14 amino acids. V lost 3 bases and J 0 bases, leaving 8 bases between the germline ends. Germline CDR1 reads SQVTM; CDR2 reads ANQGSEA. The CDR3 sequence is CSVDPGTNTGELFF. The CDR3 DNA sequence: TGCAGCGTTGACCCAGGGACGAACACCGGGGAGCTGTTTTTT.

In DNA, the CDR3 is TGTGCCAGCAGGACTCAGACAGCATCCAAATGGGCTTTCTTT. Translating gives CASRTQTASKWAFF. This chain joins TRBV6-5 and TRBJ1-1; D might be TRBD1 (5 bases). This CDR3 contains 14 residues. Per germline, CDR1 MNHEY and CDR2 SVGAGI. Trimming took off 6 bases at V and 11 bases at J, with 22 bases between the two ends.

The chain combines TRBV25-1 with TRBJ2-1; no firm D call. Germline V CDR1 and CDR2: MGHDK, SYGVNS. CDR3 length: 13 residues. The germline V and J ends were trimmed by 1 base and 10 bases, with 11 bases remaining between them. The CDR3 DNA reads as TGTGCCAGCAGTGAATCACGGACGGCAGAGCAGTTCTTC. This encodes CASSESRTAEQFF.

The rearrangement links TRBV20-1 to TRBJ2-7; D unclear. Germline CDR1 reads DFQATT; CDR2 reads SNEGSKA (reference sequence). V lost 3 bases and J lost 1, with 4 bases in between. The CDR3 spans 11 residues. CDR3 bases: TGCAGTGCTAGTGGATCCTACGAGCAGTACTTC. This translates into CSASGSYEQYF.

The chain links TRBV20-1 to TRBJ1-5, with D unclear. There are 14 residues in the CDR3. The ends were cut back, 3 bases at V and 2 bases at J, with 11 bases in the middle. CDR1 and CDR2 (germline): DFQATT, SNEGSKA (reference sequence). The DNA of the CDR3 is TGCAGTGCTAGTTGGGTGAGTGGCAATCAGCCCCAGCATTTT. Its translation is CSASWVSGNQPQHF.

V usage is TRBV20-1 and J usage is TRBJ2-2, with 10 nucleotides matching TRBD1. The CDR3 has 14 amino acids. V dropped 5 bases and J dropped 5; count of bases not matched to a gene: 5. Germline lookup yields CDR1 DFQATT and CDR2 SNEGSKA (reference sequence). CDR3 amino acids: CSAPGQGGTGELFF. DNA for the CDR3: TGCAGTGCTCCCGGACAGGGGGGGACCGGGGAGCTGTTTTTT.

This chain connects TRBV6-2 or TRBV6-3 to TRBJ1-5; weak D call: TRBD1 (6 bases). CDR1 is MNHEY, CDR2 SVGEGT, per germline. The germline V and J ends were trimmed by 5 bases and 0 bases, with 17 bases remaining between them. CDR3 size: 17 residues. The CDR3 DNA is TGTGCCAGCAGTCGCCTTACAGGGATGGGTAGCAATCAGCCCCAGCATTTT. It specifies CASSRLTGMGSNQPQHF.

CDR3 DNA sequence: TGTGCCAGCAGGCGGACAGGGATCTACGAGCAGTACTTC. Protein sequence: CASRRTGIYEQYF. V usage is TRBV9 and J usage is TRBJ2-7, with 8 bases aligning to TRBD1. From germline, CDR1 is SGDLS and CDR2 YYNGEE. The V and J ends lost 5 bases and 3 bases, in that order; junction bases with no gene match: 4. The CDR3 runs to 13 residues.

The chain combines TRBV9 with TRBJ2-2; 7 nucleotides agree with TRBD1. The CDR3 has 14 residues. The germline CDR1 and CDR2 sequences are SGDLS and YYNGEE. V dropped 6 bases and J dropped 5; count of bases not matched to a gene: 7. The CDR3 DNA sequence: TGTGCCAGCAACCCGGGACAGAAGACCGGGGAGCTGTTTTTT. Amino acids: CASNPGQKTGELFF.

This chain uses TRBV25-1 with TRBJ2-5; TRBD1 agrees at 9 bases. This CDR3 is built from 15 residues. Germline lookup yields CDR1 MGHDK and CDR2 SYGVNS. The V segment lost 2 bases and the J segment 2 bases; nucleotides outside the gene matches: 3. The CDR3 nucleotides read TGTGCCAGCAGTGAAAGAGACAGGGGGCAAGAGACCCAGTACTTC. Translating gives CASSERDRGQETQYF.

V is TRBV19 and J is TRBJ1-5; no clear D. V lost 7 bases and J lost 1, with 14 bases in between. The CDR3 has 15 residues. Germline CDR1 is LNHDA and CDR2 is SQIVND (reference sequence). The CDR3 region is CASTTTEPSNQPQHF. The DNA for the CDR3 is TGTGCCAGTACCACCACAGAACCCAGCAATCAGCCCCAGCATTTT.

The chain recombines TRBV7-9 with TRBJ1-3, with D perhaps matching TRBD1 (6 bases). V lost 5 bases and J 4 bases, leaving 18 bases between the germline ends. The CDR3 spans 16 residues. CDR1 is SEHNR, CDR2 FQNEAQ, per germline (reference sequence). In nucleotides, the CDR3 is TGTGCCAGCAGCGCCTTGACAGGACCGGAGGGAAACACCATATATTTT. This translates into CASSALTGPEGNTIYF.

This chain joins TRBV30 and TRBJ2-1; D remains ambiguous. The CDR3 is 14 amino acids. The V end was cut by 5 bases, the J end by 5 bases, with 16 bases between. CDR1 and CDR2 (germline): GTSNPN, SVGIG (reference sequence). CDR3 in amino acids: CAWAILDPDNEQFF. DNA for the CDR3: TGTGCCTGGGCTATTCTAGACCCTGACAATGAGCAGTTCTTC.

The V call is TRBV5-6, the J call TRBJ1-6; D gene ambiguous. This CDR3 spans 16 amino acids. With 2 bases removed from V and 8 bases from J, the gap between germline ends came to 17 bases. Per germline, CDR1 SGHDT and CDR2 YYEEEE. CDR3 sequence (DNA): TGTGCCAGCAGCTTCCCAGGTGCAGGACCGGATTCACCCCTCCACTTT. Protein sequence: CASSFPGAGPDSPLHF.

The V call is TRBV7-9, the J call TRBJ2-5; D unresolved. CDR1 is SEHNR and CDR2 is FQNEAQ in the germline V gene (reference sequence). V was shortened by 3 bases and J by 5 bases, with 10 bases between the two germline ends. The CDR3 contains 13 residues. In DNA form, the CDR3 reads TGTGCCAGCAGCTTGGGGTCCGGGGAGACCCAGTACTTC. Protein sequence: CASSLGSGETQYF.

V usage is TRBV13 and J usage is TRBJ1-5, with 8 bases lining up with TRBD1. V was pared by 6 bases and J by 6 bases, with 1 base of the junction left unmatched. This CDR3 has 12 amino acids. The germline gives CDR1 PRHDT, CDR2 FYEKMQ (reference sequence). This chain's CDR3 is CASRQGVQPQHF. CDR3 bases: TGTGCCAGCAGACAGGGGGTTCAGCCCCAGCATTTT. The full variable domain, in which reference TRBV13 and TRBJ1-5 provide the parts outside the CDR3, is AAGVIQSPRHLIKEKRETATLKCYPIPRHDTVYWYQQGPGQDPQFLISFYEKMQSDKGSIPDRFSAQQFSDYHSELNMSSLELGDSALYFCASRQGVQPQHFGDGTRLSIL.

This sequence joins TRBV10-3 and TRBJ2-7, with 7 nucleotides matching TRBD2. This CDR3 contains 11 residues. Trimming at V came to 4 bases and at J to 6 bases, leaving 0 bases not matched to a gene. Germline CDR1 ENHRY, CDR2 SYGVKD. CDR3 coding DNA: TGTGCCATCAGTGCGGGGGGCGAGCAGTACTTC. It encodes CAISAGGEQYF.

The chain is built from TRBV2 and TRBJ1-6, with D perhaps matching TRBD1 (5 bases). Germline V CDR1 and CDR2: SNHLY, FYNNEI. V dropped 8 bases and J dropped 0 bases, with 20 bases sitting between them. The CDR3 loop spans 18 amino acids. DNA for the CDR3: TGTGCCAGCTCCTTACAGGAAAGGGAAGGCTCCTATAATTCACCCCTCCACTTT. Encoded protein: CASSLQEREGSYNSPLHF.

This chain connects TRBV3-1 to TRBJ1-1; tentatively, D is TRBD1 (5 bases). Germline V gene sequence: CDR1 LGHDT, CDR2 YNNKEL (reference sequence). V was clipped by 3 bases and J by 1 base, with 12 bases between them. The CDR3 runs 15 residues. CDR3 coding DNA: TGTGCCAGCAGCCAGGACCAACAGGAGAACACTGAAGCTTTCTTT. This encodes CASSQDQQENTEAFF. The full variable domain, in which reference TRBV3-1 and TRBJ1-1 provide the parts outside the CDR3, is DTAVSQTPKYLVTQMGNDKSIKCEQNLGHDTMYWYKQDSKKFLKIMFSYNNKELIINETVPNRFSPKSPDKAHLNLHINSLELGDSAVYFCASSQDQQENTEAFFGQGTRLTVV.

The chain uses TRBV13 and TRBJ2-7; D unclear. The germline CDR1 and CDR2 sequences are PRHDT and FYEKMQ (reference sequence). CDR3 length: 14 residues. V lost 7 bases, J lost 5 bases, and 18 bases lay in between. CDR3 bases: TGTGCCAGCAACCGGAGAACCGAGATCGACGAGCAGTACTTC. Its protein product is CASNRRTEIDEQYF.

The genes are TRBV2 and TRBJ2-6; 7 bases align to TRBD1. The germline gives CDR1 SNHLY, CDR2 FYNNEI. This CDR3 contains 16 residues. The V and J ends lost 6 bases and 0 bases, in that order; junction bases with no gene match: 5. The CDR3: CASRGTVSSGANVLTF. As DNA, the CDR3 is TGTGCCAGCAGGGGGACAGTGAGCTCTGGGGCCAACGTCCTGACTTTC. Using reference TRBV2 and TRBJ2-6 for the parts outside the CDR3, the full variable domain is EPEVTQTPSHQVTQMGQEVILRCVPISNHLYFYWYRQILGQKVEFLVSFYNNEISEKSEIFDDQFSVERPDGSNFTLKIRSTKLEDSAMYFCASRGTVSSGANVLTFGAGSRLTVL.

This clonotype appeared a single time. For the CDR3, the DNA is TGTGCCAGTAGCCTAGGACCCTCCCAGCCCCAGCATTTT. Translating it yields CASSLGPSQPQHF. The V gene is TRBV19, the J gene TRBJ1-5; D gene ambiguous. From germline, CDR1 is LNHDA and CDR2 SQIVND (reference sequence). V shed 6 bases and J shed 7 bases, with 13 bases lying between them. The CDR3 sequence is 13 residues long. Based on the CDR3 plus reference TRBV19 and TRBJ1-5, the full variable domain is DGGITQSPKYLFRKEGQNVTLSCEQNLNHDAMYWYRQDPGQGLRLIYYSQIVNDFQKGDIAEGYSVSREKKESFPLTVTSAQKNPTAFYLCASSLGPSQPQHFGDGTRLSIL.

J is TRBJ2-7 and V is TRBV30; 9 bases agree with TRBD2. The CDR3 totals 17 residues. Unmatched junction bases numbered 13, after V lost 2 bases and J lost 2 bases. The germline CDR1 and CDR2 sequences are GTSNPN and SVGIG (reference sequence). The CDR3 spells CAWSTGARPSGAYEQYF. The CDR3 region has the DNA TGTGCCTGGAGTACGGGCGCTCGGCCTAGCGGGGCCTACGAGCAGTACTTC.

The chain is built from TRBV20-1 and TRBJ1-1, with TRBD1 identical over 8 bases. Germline loops: CDR1 DFQATT, CDR2 SNEGSKA (reference sequence). The CDR3 covers 17 residues. V gave up 0 bases and J gave up 0 bases; unmatched junction bases: 9. The CDR3 here is CSARDEDRDAMNTEAFF. DNA of the CDR3: TGCAGTGCTAGAGACGAGGACAGGGACGCCATGAACACTGAAGCTTTCTTT.